Detailed here is one TCR beta chain. This clonotype was observed at least ten times. No antigen is known for it. Base qualities are not recorded, but no much larger clone differs from it by a single base. These data originate in a study of T cell repertoires in cytomegalovirus infection (dated by TCRdb to about 2019). Background on the whole study: The HLA type of each donor mattered for the analysis, because public TCR beta signatures pointed to carriage of CMV infection along with the matching HLA type. Broader findings and caveats from the paper: In the ex vivo response, HLA-C-restricted CMV-specific TCR beta clonotypes were dominant, and in two of eight donors the single most frequent clonotype came from this HLA-C-restricted group. In both this cohort and an independent cohort of some 380 donors, the cumulative frequency of public TCR beta family members distinguished carriers of CMV infection plus the relevant HLA type.

Sequenced on an Illumina HiSeq 1500. TCRdb applied fastp at Q25 and MiXCR to the public reads, then kept only in-frame beta chains. Rows merge per CDR3 protein into single entries with the most common DNA and genes. Within this sample are approximately 400,000 distinct CDR3 sequences, with about a third of them counted one time only. The ten largest make up roughly an eighth of the sample. This TCR was sampled from a human donor in good health (CMV status not recorded). Some clones in this sample may be carry-over from other donors' samples. Material: PBMCs.

The DNA sequence is TGTGCCAGCAGTGAAGCTCCTCGTGGTGGCTACACCTTC. Its translation reads: CASSEAPRGGYTF. The chain is made from TRBV6-1 and TRBJ1-2, with the D gene not confidently named. Between the V and J ends, shortened by 0 bases and 7 bases respectively, the junction contains 9 bases. From cysteine to phenylalanine, the CDR3 is 13 amino acids long. Of the read, only the CDR3 DNA is kept; its 39 bases are in frame from base 1. CDR1 is given as MNHNS and CDR2 as SASEGT, both from the germline V gene.